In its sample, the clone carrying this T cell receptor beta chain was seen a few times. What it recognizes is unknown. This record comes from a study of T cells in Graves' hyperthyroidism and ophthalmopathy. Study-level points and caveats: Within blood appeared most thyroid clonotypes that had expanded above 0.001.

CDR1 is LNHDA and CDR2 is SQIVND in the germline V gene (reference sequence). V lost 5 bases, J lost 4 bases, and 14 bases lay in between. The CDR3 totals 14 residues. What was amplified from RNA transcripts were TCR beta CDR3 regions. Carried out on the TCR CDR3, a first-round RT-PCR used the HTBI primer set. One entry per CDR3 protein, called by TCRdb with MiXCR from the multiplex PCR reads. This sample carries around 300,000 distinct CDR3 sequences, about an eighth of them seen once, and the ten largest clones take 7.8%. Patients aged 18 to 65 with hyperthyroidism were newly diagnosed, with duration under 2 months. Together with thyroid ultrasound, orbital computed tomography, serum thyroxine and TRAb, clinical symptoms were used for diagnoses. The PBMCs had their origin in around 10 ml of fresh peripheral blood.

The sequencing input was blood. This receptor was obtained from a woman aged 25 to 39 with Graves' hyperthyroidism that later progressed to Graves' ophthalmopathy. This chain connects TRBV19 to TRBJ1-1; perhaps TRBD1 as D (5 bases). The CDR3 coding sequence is TGTGCCAGTAGTGGGGGGGGTTGGGGCACTGAAGCTTTCTTT. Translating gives CASSGGGWGTEAFF.